These 21 T cell receptor beta chains originate from one sample sequenced in a study of T cell responses to AZD1222 COVID-19 vaccine. Sequencing used immunoSEQ multiplex PCR; TCRdb keeps in-frame clones, though not all of them. The data hold 150,000 or so clones, with approximately 94% observed a single time. Sequenced material: peripheral blood, taken on day 0 of AZD1222 vaccination. Receptor source: an adult in good health.

This chain uses TRBV3-1 (or the pseudogene TRBV3-2) with TRBJ2-3; D tentatively reads TRBD1 or TRBD2 (5 bases each). This CDR3 has 14 residues. CDR1 and CDR2 (germline): LGHDT, YNNKEL (reference sequence). Trimming cost V 8 bases and J 4 bases, with 16 bases left between them. CDR3 residues: CASLDTAGADTQYF. CDR3 in DNA: TGTGCCAGCTTGGACACCGCGGGCGCAGATACGCAGTATTTT.

V usage is TRBV25-1 and J usage is TRBJ1-1; TRBD1 matches 7 bases. The germline V gene encodes CDR1 MGHDK and CDR2 SYGVNS. The length of the CDR3 is 12 residues. Unmatched junction bases numbered 7, after V lost 4 bases and J lost 11 bases. The CDR3 DNA is TGTGCCAGCAGTGCCGACAGGGAGCAGGCTTTCTTT. It encodes CASSADREQAFF. Full variable domain (missing parts from reference TRBV25-1 and TRBJ1-1): EADIYQTPRYLVIGTGKKITLECSQTMGHDKMYWYQQDPGMELHLIHYSYGVNSTEKGDLSSESTVSRIRTEHFPLTLESARPSHTSQYLCASSADREQAFFGQGTRLTVV.

The chain links TRBV11-2 to TRBJ2-7; D is ambiguous. Trimming took 3 bases from V and 2 from J, leaving 14 bases between them. Germline assignment: CDR1 SGHAT and CDR2 FQNNGV. This CDR3 spans 15 amino acids. As DNA, the CDR3 is TGTGCCAGCAGCTTGAGTTTGCGGACCCCCTACGAGCAGTACTTC. Translation: CASSLSLRTPYEQYF.

This sequence joins TRBV9 and TRBJ1-6, with D unclear. Germline V lookup: CDR1 SGDLS, CDR2 YYNGEE. The germline V and J ends were trimmed by 0 bases and 8 bases, with 6 bases remaining between them. The CDR3 consists of 13 residues. CDR3 sequence (DNA): TGTGCCAGCAGCGTAGTTCTGGATTCACCCCTCCACTTT. Protein product: CASSVVLDSPLHF.

The genes are TRBV5-1 and TRBJ2-3; either TRBD1 or TRBD2 may fit D (5 bases each). The V end lost 0 bases, the J end lost 2 bases, and 19 bases lay between the germline ends. This CDR3 has 18 residues. Germline CDR1 reads SGHRS; CDR2 reads YFSETQ. In DNA, the CDR3 is TGCGCCAGCAGCTTGGCTCTGTCAGGGAGTTTTCCCACAGATACGCAGTATTTT. This codes for CASSLALSGSFPTDTQYF.

CDR3 protein: CASSPGQSQTPLHF. The CDR3 nucleotides read TGTGCCAGCTCACCGGGGCAGTCCCAAACACCCCTCCACTTT. V is TRBV18 and J is TRBJ1-6, with D perhaps matching TRBD1 (5 bases). Germline V gene lookup returns CDR1 KGHSH and CDR2 LQKENI. The CDR3 is made up of 14 amino acids. V lost 3 bases to trimming and J lost 11 bases, with 14 bases between them.

This clone appeared a single time. V and J are TRBV11-3 and TRBJ2-2; D not certain. This CDR3 comprises 13 residues. V dropped 0 bases and J dropped 4 bases, with 3 bases sitting between them. Germline CDR1 SGHNT, CDR2 YENEEA. CDR3 in DNA: TGTGCCAGCAGCTTAGATGGCACCGGGGAGCTGTTTTTT. This codes for CASSLDGTGELFF.

The CDR3 is CASRRQVRSNQPQHF. The CDR3 nucleotides read TGTGCCAGCAGGAGACAGGTGAGAAGCAATCAGCCCCAGCATTTT. This sequence joins TRBV2 and TRBJ1-5; possible D gene TRBD1, 6 bases. This CDR3 contains 15 residues. The ends were cut back, 6 bases at V and 1 base at J, with 13 bases in the middle. Germline V gives CDR1 SNHLY, CDR2 FYNNEI.

The chain employs TRBV4-1 and TRBJ2-3; TRBD1 is a possible D gene (6 bases). The CDR3 has 15 amino acids. Germline values: CDR1 MGHRA, CDR2 YSYEKL. Deletions cut 4 bases from V and 4 bases from J, with 15 bases between. In DNA, the CDR3 is TGCGCCAGCAGCCCCCAGGGGTATCCCTCAGATACGCAGTATTTT. Translation gives CASSPQGYPSDTQYF.

The chain links TRBV5-6 to TRBJ1-6; 8 bases fit TRBD1. Germline loops: CDR1 SGHDT, CDR2 YYEEEE. The length of the CDR3 is 16 residues. V lost 4 bases to trimming and J lost 10 bases; unmatched junction nucleotides: 13. The CDR3 bases are TGTGCCAGCAGCCAATGGACAGGGAACCTCAACTCACCCCTCCACTTT. This translates into CASSQWTGNLNSPLHF.

The chain uses TRBV12-5 and TRBJ2-2; tentative D call: TRBD2 (6 bases). The germline gives CDR1 LGHNT, CDR2 FRNRAP. Trimming shortened V by 1 base and J by 7 bases, and 13 bases separated the two germline ends. The CDR3 spans 15 residues. The CDR3 DNA is TGTGCTAGTGGTTTGGAACCCGGGAGCAGCGGGGAGCTGTTTTTT. It encodes CASGLEPGSSGELFF.

CDR3 bases: TGTGCCAGCAGCCCTCTTGGAGACTACGAGCAGTACTTC. It codes for CASSPLGDYEQYF. The rearrangement uses TRBV11-2 and TRBJ2-7; D is undetermined. V lost 5 bases and J lost 3, with 11 bases in between. CDR1 is SGHAT, CDR2 FQNNGV, per germline. CDR3 size: 13 residues.

The chain couples TRBV2 to TRBJ2-5; no definite D call. CDR1 is SNHLY and CDR2 is FYNNEI in the germline V gene. Trimming removed 5 bases at V and 6 bases at J, with 16 bases between. The CDR3 is 14 residues long. For the CDR3, the DNA is TGTGCCAGCAGTCTCTCGAGCTCTGTCAAGACCCAGTACTTC. It codes for CASSLSSSVKTQYF.

The V and J genes are TRBV5-1 and TRBJ2-2, with 14 bases that match TRBD2. Germline-derived CDR1 and CDR2 are SGHRS and YFSETQ. This CDR3 is built from 21 residues. V trimming: 0 bases; J trimming: 1 base; junction bases outside the gene matches: 11. CDR3 amino acids: CASSLDPMTSGGAGNTGELFF. In nucleotides, the CDR3 is TGCGCCAGCAGCTTGGACCCGATGACTAGCGGGGGGGCTGGGAACACCGGGGAGCTGTTTTTT.

The chain joins TRBV30 to TRBJ1-3; 7 positions agree with TRBD1. The germline V gene encodes CDR1 GTSNPN and CDR2 SVGIG (reference sequence). Unmatched junction bases numbered 8, after V lost 5 bases and J lost 4 bases. The CDR3 loop spans 14 amino acids. The CDR3, as DNA: TGTGCCTGGGAAATGACAGGGCGCGGAAACACCATATATTTT. Translated, it gives CAWEMTGRGNTIYF. Drawing the rest from reference TRBV30 and TRBJ1-3, the complete variable domain is SQTIHQWPATLVQPVGSPLSLECTVEGTSNPNLYWYRQAAGRGLQLLFYSVGIGQISSEVPQNLSASRPQDRQFILSSKKLLLSDSGFYLCAWEMTGRGNTIYFGEGSWLTVV.

CDR3 region: CASKGFSGNTIYF. The CDR3 bases are TGTGCCAGCAAGGGGTTCTCTGGAAACACCATATATTTT. This rearrangement joins TRBV7-9 to TRBJ1-3, with a weak D call TRBD1 (5 bases). Per the germline V gene, CDR1 is SEHNR and CDR2 is FQNEAQ (reference sequence). The CDR3 totals 13 residues. Trimming stripped 7 bases from V and 0 bases from J, with 7 bases between.

Turning to this clone: At the DNA level, this CDR3 is encoded by other sequences in the same sample as well. The chain links TRBV18 to TRBJ1-1; D remains ambiguous. Trimming shortened V by 2 bases and J by 1 base, and 11 bases separated the two germline ends. The CDR3 runs 15 residues. CDR1 KGHSH and CDR2 LQKENI come from the germline V gene. The CDR3 sequence is CASSPRAGANTEAFF. The CDR3 DNA reads TGTGCCAGCTCACCAAGGGCGGGTGCGAACACTGAAGCTTTCTTT.

CDR3 nucleotides: TGTGCCAGCAGCCTATCCGGGACAGGGCGTTACGAGCAGTACTTC. As protein: CASSLSGTGRYEQYF. This chain connects TRBV7-8 to TRBJ2-7; TRBD1 aligns across 9 bases. The CDR3 contains 15 residues. The V gene's germline CDR1 is SGHVS and CDR2 FQNEAQ. The V gene end was trimmed by 5 bases and the J gene end by 4 bases; junction bases not matched to a gene: 9.

This chain joins TRBV5-4 and TRBJ2-2; D may be TRBD2 (5 bases). Per germline, CDR1 SGHNT and CDR2 YYREEE (reference sequence). The CDR3 contains 16 residues. Between the trimmed V and J ends, which lost 0 bases and 1 base, there was a span of 10 bases. The DNA of the CDR3 is TGTGCCAGCAGCTTGGGACTACCTCGGAACACCGGGGAGCTGTTTTTT. Protein sequence: CASSLGLPRNTGELFF.

The gene calls are TRBV11-1 and TRBJ2-1; D might be TRBD1 (7 bases). The V end lost 6 bases, the J end lost 1 base, and 13 bases lay between the germline ends. The length of the CDR3 is 15 residues. CDR1 is SGHAT and CDR2 is FQDESV in the germline V gene (reference sequence). The CDR3: CASSSGGKSYNEQFF. The CDR3 DNA is TGTGCCAGCAGTTCAGGGGGGAAATCCTACAATGAGCAGTTCTTC.

The CDR3 reads CASSLQGKNTEAFF. CDR3 DNA: TGTGCCAGCAGCCTTCAGGGGAAGAACACTGAAGCTTTCTTT. The V call is TRBV9, the J call TRBJ1-1; the D gene is possibly TRBD1 (6 bases). Germline CDR1 reads SGDLS; CDR2 reads YYNGEE. Trimming shortened V by 4 bases and J by 1 base, and 11 bases separated the two germline ends. The CDR3 length is 14 residues.